Sequencing of this T cell receptor (beta chain) was carried out in a study of cytomegalovirus exposure and HLA in healthy donors. A multiplex PCR was run with 60 Vbeta primers and 13 Jbeta primers. The assay was immunoSEQ multiplex PCR, and TCRdb's table has in-frame clones only and misses some. The table includes fewer than 200,000 clones, 75% to 80% detected once. Trimming took 0 bases from V and 2 from J, leaving 9 bases between them. CDR3 length: 15 residues. Germline V lookup: CDR1 WSHSY, CDR2 SAAADI. The sequence came from a woman aged 50 to 65 in good health and CMV-seropositive. Sample: PBMCs. V and J are TRBV10-2 and TRBJ2-3; D gene ambiguous. CDR3 region: CASSESWALTDTQYF. For the CDR3, the DNA is TGCGCCAGCAGTGAGTCATGGGCCCTCACAGATACGCAGTATTTT.